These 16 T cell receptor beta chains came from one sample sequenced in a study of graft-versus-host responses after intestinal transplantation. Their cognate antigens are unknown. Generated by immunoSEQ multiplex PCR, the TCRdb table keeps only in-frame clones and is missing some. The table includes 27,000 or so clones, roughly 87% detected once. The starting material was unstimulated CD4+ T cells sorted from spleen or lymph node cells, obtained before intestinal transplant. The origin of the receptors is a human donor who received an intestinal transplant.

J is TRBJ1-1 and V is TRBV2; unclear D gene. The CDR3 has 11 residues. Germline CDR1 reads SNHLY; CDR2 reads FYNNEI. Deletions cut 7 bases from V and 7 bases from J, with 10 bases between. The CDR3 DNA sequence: TGTGCCAGCAAGGAGGGAAATGAAGCTTTCTTT. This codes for CASKEGNEAFF.

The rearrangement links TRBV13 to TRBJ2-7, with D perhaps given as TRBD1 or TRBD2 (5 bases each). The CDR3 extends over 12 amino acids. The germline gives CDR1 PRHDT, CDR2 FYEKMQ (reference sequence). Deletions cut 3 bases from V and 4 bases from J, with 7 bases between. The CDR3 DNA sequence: TGTGCCAGCAGCTTTTGGGGGTACGAGCAGTACTTC. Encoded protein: CASSFWGYEQYF.

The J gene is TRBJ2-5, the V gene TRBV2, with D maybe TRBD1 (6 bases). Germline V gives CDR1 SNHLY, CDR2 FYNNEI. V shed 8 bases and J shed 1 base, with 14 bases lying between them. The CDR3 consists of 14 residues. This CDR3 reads CASDRGTSQETQYF. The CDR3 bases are TGTGCCAGCGATCGTGGGACATCCCAAGAGACCCAGTACTTC.

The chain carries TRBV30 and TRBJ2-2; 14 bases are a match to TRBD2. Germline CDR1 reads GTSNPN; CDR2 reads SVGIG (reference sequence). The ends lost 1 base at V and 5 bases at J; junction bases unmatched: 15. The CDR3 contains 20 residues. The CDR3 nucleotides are TGTGCCTGGAGTGCGGGGCTGGGACTAGCGGGAGAAAAGAAAACCGGGGAGCTGTTTTTT. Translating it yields CAWSAGLGLAGEKKTGELFF.

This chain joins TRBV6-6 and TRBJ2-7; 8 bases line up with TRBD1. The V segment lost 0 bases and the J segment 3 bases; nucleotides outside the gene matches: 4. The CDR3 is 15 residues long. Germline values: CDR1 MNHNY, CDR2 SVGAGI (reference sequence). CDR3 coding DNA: TGTGCCAGCAGTTACTCCCGGGGGACAGGCTACGAGCAGTACTTC. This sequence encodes CASSYSRGTGYEQYF.

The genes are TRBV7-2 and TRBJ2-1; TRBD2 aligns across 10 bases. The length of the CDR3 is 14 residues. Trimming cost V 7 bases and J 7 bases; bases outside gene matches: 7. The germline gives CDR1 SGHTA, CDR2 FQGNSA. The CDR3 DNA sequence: TGTGCCAGCACCTTTAGCGGGGGGTTTAATGAGCAGTTCTTC. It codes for CASTFSGGFNEQFF.

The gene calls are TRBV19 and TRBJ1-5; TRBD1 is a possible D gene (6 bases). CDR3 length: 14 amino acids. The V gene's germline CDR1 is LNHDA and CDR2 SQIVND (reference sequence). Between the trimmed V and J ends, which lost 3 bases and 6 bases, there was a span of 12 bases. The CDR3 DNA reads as TGTGCCAGTAGTATCTCCGGGACAAGTCAGCCCCAGCATTTT. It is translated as CASSISGTSQPQHF.

The CDR3 reads CASSRGRWLAGEETQYF. The CDR3 region has the DNA TGTGCCAGCAGCCGTGGGAGGTGGCTAGCGGGAGAAGAGACCCAGTACTTC. The chain uses TRBV7-8 and TRBJ2-5; 10 bases agree with TRBD2. Germline-derived CDR1 and CDR2 are SGHVS and FQNEAQ. The ends lost 5 bases at V and 3 bases at J; junction bases unmatched: 12. The CDR3 runs 17 residues. The whole variable domain, remainder taken from reference TRBV7-8 and TRBJ2-5, is GAGVSQSPRYKVAKRGQDVALRCDPISGHVSLFWYQQALGQGPEFLTYFQNEAQLDKSGLPSDRFFAERPEGSVSTLKIQRTQQEDSAVYLCASSRGRWLAGEETQYFGPGTRLLVL.

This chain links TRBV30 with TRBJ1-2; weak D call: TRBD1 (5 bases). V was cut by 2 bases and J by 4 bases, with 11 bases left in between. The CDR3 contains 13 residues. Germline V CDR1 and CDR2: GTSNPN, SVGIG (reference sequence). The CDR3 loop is CAWSSGTSYGYTF. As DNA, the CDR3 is TGTGCCTGGAGTAGCGGGACCAGCTATGGCTACACCTTC.

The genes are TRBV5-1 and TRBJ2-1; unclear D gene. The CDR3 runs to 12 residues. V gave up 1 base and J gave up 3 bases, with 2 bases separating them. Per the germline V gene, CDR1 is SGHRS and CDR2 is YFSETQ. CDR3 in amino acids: CASSLIYNEQFF. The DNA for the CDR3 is TGCGCCAGCAGCTTGATCTACAATGAGCAGTTCTTC.

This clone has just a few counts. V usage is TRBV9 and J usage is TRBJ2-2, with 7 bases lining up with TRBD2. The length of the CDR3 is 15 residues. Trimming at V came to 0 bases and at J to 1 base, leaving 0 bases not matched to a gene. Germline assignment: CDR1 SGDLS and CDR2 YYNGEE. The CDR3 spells CASSVASGNTGELFF. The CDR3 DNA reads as TGTGCCAGCAGCGTAGCTAGCGGGAACACCGGGGAGCTGTTTTTT.

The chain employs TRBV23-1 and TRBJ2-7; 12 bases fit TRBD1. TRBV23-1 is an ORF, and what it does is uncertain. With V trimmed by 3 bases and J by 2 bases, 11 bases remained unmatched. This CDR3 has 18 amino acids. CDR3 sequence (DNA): TGCGCCAGCAGTCATACGGGACAGGGGGCCCTTCCTACCTACGAGCAGTACTTC. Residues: CASSHTGQGALPTYEQYF.

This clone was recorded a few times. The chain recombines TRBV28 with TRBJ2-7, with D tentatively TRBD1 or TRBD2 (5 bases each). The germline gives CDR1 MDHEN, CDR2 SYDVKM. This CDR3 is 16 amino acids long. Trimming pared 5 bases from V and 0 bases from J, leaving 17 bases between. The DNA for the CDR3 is TGTGCCAGCAGTCTCCCCGGGACCGCGAGCTCCTACGAGCAGTACTTC. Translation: CASSLPGTASSYEQYF. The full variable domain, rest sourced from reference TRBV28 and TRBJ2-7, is DVKVTQSSRYLVKRTGEKVFLECVQDMDHENMFWYRQDPGLGLRLIYFSYDVKMKEKGDIPEGYSVSREKKERFSLILESASTNQTSMYLCASSLPGTASSYEQYFGPGTRLTVT.

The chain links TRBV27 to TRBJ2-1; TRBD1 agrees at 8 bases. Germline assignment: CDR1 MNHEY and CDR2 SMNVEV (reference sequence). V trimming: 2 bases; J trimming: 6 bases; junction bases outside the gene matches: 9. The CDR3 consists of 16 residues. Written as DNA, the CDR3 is TGTGCCAGCAGTTTACCCCGGACAGGGAACCTCAATGAGCAGTTCTTC. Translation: CASSLPRTGNLNEQFF.

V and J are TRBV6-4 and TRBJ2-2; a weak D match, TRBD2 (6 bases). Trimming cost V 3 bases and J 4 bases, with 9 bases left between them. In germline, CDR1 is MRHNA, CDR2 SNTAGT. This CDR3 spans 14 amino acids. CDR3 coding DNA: TGTGCCAGCAGTGAGGAGGGAGGCACCGGGGAGCTGTTTTTT. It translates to CASSEEGGTGELFF.

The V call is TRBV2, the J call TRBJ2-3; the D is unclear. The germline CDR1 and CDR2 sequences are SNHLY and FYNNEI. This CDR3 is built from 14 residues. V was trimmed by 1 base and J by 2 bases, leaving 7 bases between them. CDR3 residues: CASSEVRPTDTQYF. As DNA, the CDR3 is TGTGCCAGCAGTGAAGTACGGCCCACAGATACGCAGTATTTT. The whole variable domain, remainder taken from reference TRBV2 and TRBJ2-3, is EPEVTQTPSHQVTQMGQEVILRCVPISNHLYFYWYRQILGQKVEFLVSFYNNEISEKSEIFDDQFSVERPDGSNFTLKIRSTKLEDSAMYFCASSEVRPTDTQYFGPGTRLTVL.